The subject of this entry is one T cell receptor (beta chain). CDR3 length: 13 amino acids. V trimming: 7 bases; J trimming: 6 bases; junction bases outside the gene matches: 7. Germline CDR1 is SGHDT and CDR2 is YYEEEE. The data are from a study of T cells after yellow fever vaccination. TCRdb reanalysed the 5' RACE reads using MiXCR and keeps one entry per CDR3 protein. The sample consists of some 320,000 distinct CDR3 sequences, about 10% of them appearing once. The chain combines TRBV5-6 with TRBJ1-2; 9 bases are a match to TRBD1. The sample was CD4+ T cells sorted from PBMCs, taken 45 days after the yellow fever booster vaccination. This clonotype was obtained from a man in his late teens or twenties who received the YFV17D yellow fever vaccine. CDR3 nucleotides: TGTGCCAGCGATCTACAGGGGGCAGATGGCTACACCTTC. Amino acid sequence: CASDLQGADGYTF.